This TCR beta chain was recovered during a study of cytotoxic CD8 clonotypes in ibrutinib-treated CLL. Study context: Investigators reported 25 or so partial and 2 complete responses; after median approximately 74 months, approximately 15 patients remained remitted and roughly twelve progressed. Following a median roughly 12 months of treatment, with a range of 6 to 36, response samples were taken.

The CDR3 is made up of 13 amino acids. V dropped 8 bases and J dropped 6 bases, with 13 bases sitting between them. Looked up from germline, CDR1 is ENHRY and CDR2 is SYGVKD. Sequencing was performed with immunoSEQ multiplex PCR; in TCRdb, only in-frame clones are kept and a portion is missing. The data contain about 30,000 clones, approximately 62% of them singletons. J is TRBJ2-2 and V is TRBV10-3; D possibly corresponds to TRBD1 (6 bases). This sequence originates from a human donor with chronic lymphocytic leukemia. Sample: PBMCs, taken before ibrutinib treatment. CDR3 in DNA: TGTGCCATCGGATACAGGGTGGCCGGGGAGCTGTTTTTT. The encoded protein is CAIGYRVAGELFF.